These 20 T cell receptor beta chains came from one sample sequenced in a study of blood T cell repertoires in COVID-19. The table came from immunoSEQ multiplex PCR; TCRdb's copy has only in-frame clones and leaves some out. Of around 97,000 clones listed, 70% to 85% are singletons. Source material: peripheral blood. Every receptor here comes from a man aged 70-80 years with acute or convalescent COVID-19.

The V and J genes are TRBV11-3 and TRBJ1-2; 7 nucleotides line up with TRBD1. V lost 3 bases and J lost 3; bases outside the gene matches: 13. The CDR3 is 17 amino acids. Per germline, CDR1 SGHNT and CDR2 YENEEA. CDR3 in DNA: TGTGCCAGCAGCTTTGGGTTGGTGACAGGGCCCCACTATGGCTACACCTTC. This encodes CASSFGLVTGPHYGYTF.

V and J are TRBV10-3 and TRBJ2-7, with 8 positions matching TRBD1. Germline CDR1 and CDR2: ENHRY and SYGVKD. The CDR3 has 16 amino acids. V was clipped by 6 bases and J by 0 bases; unmatched bases: 10. The CDR3 region has the DNA TGTGCCATCAGGGGGCCCGGACAGGGAAGCTCCTACGAGCAGTACTTC. This sequence encodes CAIRGPGQGSSYEQYF.

The rearrangement uses TRBV9 and TRBJ1-1; unclear D gene. V gave up 4 bases and J gave up 3 bases, with 19 bases separating them. The CDR3 consists of 16 residues. From germline, CDR1 is SGDLS and CDR2 YYNGEE. The chain's CDR3 is CASSPATQTFDTEAFF. DNA for the CDR3: TGTGCCAGCAGCCCCGCCACCCAAACATTTGACACTGAAGCTTTCTTT.

The chain joins TRBV18 to TRBJ1-4, with D uncertain. CDR3 length: 15 amino acids. The V and J ends lost 0 bases and 4 bases respectively, with 9 bases between them. Looked up from germline, CDR1 is KGHSH and CDR2 is LQKENI. The CDR3: CASSPPRSLNEKLFF. CDR3 bases: TGTGCCAGCTCACCACCTAGAAGTCTTAATGAAAAACTGTTTTTT.

The chain uses TRBV27 and TRBJ2-1; D gene unclear. V lost 3 bases to trimming and J lost 7 bases, with 7 bases between them. CDR1 is MNHEY, CDR2 SMNVEV, per germline (reference sequence). This CDR3 contains 12 residues. The CDR3, as DNA: TGTGCCAGCAGTTTTGGGCGAAATGAGCAGTTCTTC. Translated: CASSFGRNEQFF.

The CDR3 DNA follows: TGTGCCAGCTCATCCAGGGAAATAAGACAGCCCCAGCATTTT. As protein: CASSSREIRQPQHF. V usage is TRBV18 and J usage is TRBJ1-5, with D possibly being TRBD1 (5 bases). Trimming removed 5 bases from V and 7 bases from J, with 15 bases in between. The CDR3 has 14 residues. The V gene's germline CDR1 is KGHSH and CDR2 LQKENI. The full variable domain, its missing parts supplied by reference TRBV18 and TRBJ1-5, is NAGVMQNPRHLVRRRGQEARLRCSPMKGHSHVYWYRQLPEEGLKFMVYLQKENIIDESGMPKERFSAEFPKEGPSILRIQQVVRGDSAAYFCASSSREIRQPQHFGDGTRLSIL.

The chain couples TRBV12-3 or TRBV12-4 to TRBJ1-5, with TRBD1 matching 7 bases. CDR3 length: 13 amino acids. The V gene end was trimmed by 7 bases and the J gene end by 4 bases; junction bases not matched to a gene: 4. The chain's CDR3 is CASIDRANQPQHF. CDR3 DNA sequence: TGTGCCAGCATCGACAGGGCGAATCAGCCCCAGCATTTT.

V and J are TRBV2 and TRBJ2-2; D is possibly TRBD1 (6 bases). This CDR3 is 15 amino acids long. V gave up 5 bases and J gave up 4 bases, with 14 bases separating them. Germline V gene lookup returns CDR1 SNHLY and CDR2 FYNNEI. The CDR3 nucleotides read TGTGCCAGCAGTCTACTAGGGGGATCCACCGGGGAGCTGTTTTTT. This codes for CASSLLGGSTGELFF.

The chain is built from TRBV19 and TRBJ1-1; the D gene is possibly TRBD1 (5 bases). The V and J ends lost 4 bases and 5 bases respectively, with 11 bases between them. Germline V gene sequence: CDR1 LNHDA, CDR2 SQIVND (reference sequence). The CDR3 totals 13 residues. CDR3 residues: CASSSRVRTEAFF. DNA for the CDR3: TGTGCCAGTAGTAGCAGGGTGAGAACTGAAGCTTTCTTT.

This clone occurred many times. The V and J genes are TRBV6-4 and TRBJ2-1; 10 positions agree with TRBD1. This CDR3 spans 16 amino acids. Germline V gene sequence: CDR1 MRHNA, CDR2 SNTAGT. The V and J ends lost 8 bases and 5 bases, in that order; junction bases with no gene match: 12. As DNA, the CDR3 is TGTGCCAGCGGGCAAGGAACGGGACAGGGGCACAATGAGCAGTTCTTC. Protein product: CASGQGTGQGHNEQFF.

J is TRBJ2-1 and V is TRBV14; D is possibly TRBD1 (6 bases). V lost 8 bases, J lost 7 bases, and 12 bases lay in between. The length of the CDR3 is 12 residues. Germline V gives CDR1 SGHDN, CDR2 FVKESK. CDR3 loop: CASSTQGNEQFF. DNA of the CDR3: TGTGCCAGCTCTACCCAGGGGAATGAGCAGTTCTTC.

The chain carries TRBV19 and TRBJ2-5; D might be TRBD2 (6 bases). This CDR3 is 14 amino acids long. Germline V gene lookup returns CDR1 LNHDA and CDR2 SQIVND (reference sequence). Trimming cost V 1 base and J 2 bases, with 8 bases left between them. The CDR3 DNA follows: TGTGCCAGTAGTATAGGCGGGGCACAAGAGACCCAGTACTTC. It encodes CASSIGGAQETQYF. Drawing the rest from reference TRBV19 and TRBJ2-5, the complete variable domain is DGGITQSPKYLFRKEGQNVTLSCEQNLNHDAMYWYRQDPGQGLRLIYYSQIVNDFQKGDIAEGYSVSREKKESFPLTVTSAQKNPTAFYLCASSIGGAQETQYFGPGTRLLVL.

The chain links TRBV2 to TRBJ1-1; D might be TRBD1 (6 bases). The CDR3 is made up of 17 amino acids. Trimming removed 4 bases at V and 3 bases at J, with 21 bases between. Per germline, CDR1 SNHLY and CDR2 FYNNEI. In DNA, the CDR3 is TGTGCCAGCAGTGTTCAATACGTGGGGGCGGGAGACACTGAAGCTTTCTTT. It is translated as CASSVQYVGAGDTEAFF.

The chain employs TRBV19 and TRBJ2-1, with 9 bases identical to TRBD2. Germline V gene sequence: CDR1 LNHDA, CDR2 SQIVND (reference sequence). J lost 3 bases, V lost 3 bases, and 3 bases had no gene match. This CDR3 is built from 15 residues. The CDR3 DNA reads TGTGCCAGTAGTATCGAGCGGGAGGTCTACAATGAGCAGTTCTTC. Its translation is CASSIEREVYNEQFF.

The chain recombines TRBV6-5 with TRBJ2-5; 9 nucleotides align to TRBD2. Germline values: CDR1 MNHEY, CDR2 SVGAGI. V dropped 2 bases and J dropped 2; count of bases not matched to a gene: 6. CDR3 length: 16 amino acids. The CDR3 is CASSYGPGLAQETQYF. CDR3 in DNA: TGTGCCAGCAGTTACGGGCCGGGACTAGCACAAGAGACCCAGTACTTC.

The V and J genes are TRBV14 and TRBJ2-7; tentative D call: TRBD1 (6 bases). Trimming took 1 base from V and 6 from J, leaving 22 bases between them. Germline V gene data show CDR1 as SGHDN and CDR2 as FVKESK. The CDR3 has 17 amino acids. In DNA, the CDR3 is TGTGCCAGCAGCCAAGCAAACAGGGTCCAATCTTCAGGCGAGCAGTACTTC. This sequence encodes CASSQANRVQSSGEQYF. The full variable domain, completed using reference TRBV14 and TRBJ2-7, is EAGVTQFPSHSVIEKGQTVTLRCDPISGHDNLYWYRRVMGKEIKFLLHFVKESKQDESGMPNNRFLAERTGGTYSTLKVQPAELEDSGVYFCASSQANRVQSSGEQYFGPGTRLTVT.

There are a few counts of this clone. The CDR3 loop reads CASSSISGNTIYF. The CDR3 DNA sequence: TGTGCCAGTAGTTCCATCTCTGGAAACACCATATATTTT. This chain joins TRBV19 and TRBJ1-3; D unclear. The CDR3 is 13 residues long. Germline values: CDR1 LNHDA, CDR2 SQIVND (reference sequence). The V end lost 5 bases, the J end lost 0 bases, and 5 bases lay between the germline ends.

The gene calls are TRBV30 and TRBJ1-1, with 10 positions matching TRBD1. The CDR3 covers 15 residues. Trimming cost V 7 bases and J 1 base; bases outside gene matches: 9. Germline CDR1 reads GTSNPN; CDR2 reads SVGIG (reference sequence). For the CDR3, the DNA is TGTGCCTTGTGGACAGGGGGGATAGCGAACACTGAAGCTTTCTTT. It yields the protein CALWTGGIANTEAFF. Complete variable domain (other parts from reference TRBV30 and TRBJ1-1): SQTIHQWPATLVQPVGSPLSLECTVEGTSNPNLYWYRQAAGRGLQLLFYSVGIGQISSEVPQNLSASRPQDRQFILSSKKLLLSDSGFYLCALWTGGIANTEAFFGQGTRLTVV.

The rearrangement links TRBV28 to TRBJ2-1, with 9 bases fitting TRBD2. V dropped 2 bases and J dropped 6; count of bases not matched to a gene: 5. This CDR3 comprises 15 residues. Germline V gene lookup returns CDR1 MDHEN and CDR2 SYDVKM. The CDR3 region has the DNA TGTGCCAGCAGTTTAGGGCGGGAGGGAACCAATGAGCAGTTCTTC. Translating gives CASSLGREGTNEQFF.

V usage is TRBV3-1 (or the pseudogene TRBV3-2) and J usage is TRBJ1-6; 9 bases map to TRBD1. V lost 4 bases and J lost 7; bases outside the gene matches: 5. The CDR3 runs 15 residues. Germline V gene data show CDR1 as LGHDT and CDR2 as YNNKEL (reference sequence). CDR3 sequence (DNA): TGTGCCAGCAGCCCGCGGGACAGGGCGAATTCACCCCTCCACTTT. It encodes CASSPRDRANSPLHF.